A single sample gave rise to the 26 T cell receptor beta chains below, sequenced in a study of blood T cell repertoires in COVID-19. Sequencing used immunoSEQ multiplex PCR; TCRdb keeps in-frame clones, though not all of them. The sample holds over 130,000 clones, 65% to 85% seen once. The sequenced sample was peripheral blood. The receptors originated from a woman aged 60-75 years with acute or convalescent COVID-19.

J is TRBJ1-5 and V is TRBV18, with D possibly being TRBD1 (6 bases). V gave up 3 bases and J gave up 7 bases, with 10 bases separating them. The CDR3 covers 13 residues. Looked up from germline, CDR1 is KGHSH and CDR2 is LQKENI. The CDR3 is CASSPEDSQPQHF. CDR3 in DNA: TGTGCCAGCTCACCTGAGGACAGCCAGCCCCAGCATTTT.

The chain carries TRBV10-3 and TRBJ1-5; TRBD1 matches at 7 bases. The CDR3 has 13 residues. CDR1 ENHRY and CDR2 SYGVKD come from the germline V gene. The V segment lost 6 bases and the J segment 3 bases; nucleotides outside the gene matches: 2. CDR3 region: CAISGTANQPQHF. The CDR3 DNA sequence: TGTGCCATCAGCGGGACAGCCAATCAGCCCCAGCATTTT.

The chain employs TRBV30 and TRBJ2-5, with a weak D call TRBD2 (6 bases). This CDR3 comprises 14 residues. V lost 2 bases and J lost 5, with 15 bases in between. Germline V gene data show CDR1 as GTSNPN and CDR2 as SVGIG (reference sequence). CDR3 in amino acids: CAWSLELAQETQYF. The CDR3 DNA sequence: TGTGCCTGGAGTCTGGAACTAGCACAGGAGACCCAGTACTTC.

This clone was seen just once. This sequence joins TRBV3-1 (or the pseudogene TRBV3-2) and TRBJ2-3; TRBD1 is a possible D gene (7 bases). This CDR3 contains 15 residues. In germline, CDR1 is LGHDT, CDR2 YNNKEL (reference sequence). V was shortened by 4 bases and J by 5 bases, with 16 bases between the two germline ends. CDR3 DNA: TGTGCCAGCAGCCGCCGACAGGGAGGTCAAGATACGCAGTATTTT. It translates to CASSRRQGGQDTQYF.

V gene TRBV7-2 combines with J gene TRBJ2-1, with unresolved D. The CDR3 length is 15 residues. Trimming shortened V by 1 base and J by 5 bases, and 12 bases separated the two germline ends. Germline CDR1 SGHTA, CDR2 FQGNSA. CDR3 residues: CASSLVAQPNNEQFF. DNA of the CDR3: TGTGCCAGCAGCTTAGTGGCTCAACCAAACAATGAGCAGTTCTTC.

J is TRBJ1-1 and V is TRBV28; D possibly corresponds to TRBD1 (5 bases). Germline values: CDR1 MDHEN, CDR2 SYDVKM. This CDR3 has 19 residues. The V end was cut by 3 bases, the J end by 3 bases, with 26 bases between. In nucleotides, the CDR3 is TGTGCCAGCAGTTTCGTCTCGACTCCAGGGTTAAGTGGGTACACTGAAGCTTTCTTT. This sequence encodes CASSFVSTPGLSGYTEAFF.

This rearrangement joins TRBV7-2 to TRBJ2-1; TRBD2 agrees at 15 bases. Per the germline V gene, CDR1 is SGHTA and CDR2 is FQGNSA. The CDR3 spans 16 residues. The V and J ends lost 5 bases and 4 bases, in that order; junction bases with no gene match: 3. The CDR3 DNA reads as TGTGCCAGCAGCCGCGGACTAGCGGGAGGGTACAATGAGCAGTTCTTC. Amino acids: CASSRGLAGGYNEQFF. The full variable domain, completed using reference TRBV7-2 and TRBJ2-1, is GAGVSQSPSNKVTEKGKDVELRCDPISGHTALYWYRQSLGQGLEFLIYFQGNSAPDKSGLPSDRFSAERTGGSVSTLTIQRTQQEDSAVYLCASSRGLAGGYNEQFFGPGTRLTVL.

The genes are TRBV5-1 and TRBJ2-1; TRBD2 aligns across 12 bases. The J segment lost 8 bases and the V segment lost 0 bases, leaving 3 bases of the junction unmatched. Germline V gives CDR1 SGHRS, CDR2 YFSETQ. CDR3 size: 15 residues. For the CDR3, the DNA is TGCGCCAGCAGCTTGGTGACTAGCGGGAGCTATGAGCAGTTCTTC. This translates into CASSLVTSGSYEQFF.

The V gene is TRBV2, the J gene TRBJ1-6; D gene ambiguous. V lost 7 bases and J lost 9, with 19 bases in between. This CDR3 spans 15 amino acids. Germline V CDR1 and CDR2: SNHLY, FYNNEI. CDR3 sequence: CASTQSFEGGSPLHF. The CDR3 bases are TGTGCCAGCACTCAATCCTTCGAGGGTGGTTCACCCCTCCACTTT.

The chain links TRBV5-5 to TRBJ2-1, with 8 positions matching TRBD2. V lost 0 bases, J lost 6 bases, and 8 bases stayed unmatched. The CDR3 spans 16 residues. Per the germline V gene, CDR1 is SGHKS and CDR2 is YYEKEE (reference sequence). CDR3 amino acids: CASSLAPAGAFNEQFF. The CDR3 region has the DNA TGTGCCAGCAGCTTGGCGCCAGCGGGAGCGTTCAATGAGCAGTTCTTC.

The V gene is TRBV11-3, the J gene TRBJ2-1, with D hard to call. CDR3 length: 14 amino acids. With 0 bases removed from V and 7 bases from J, the gap between germline ends came to 10 bases. CDR1 is SGHNT and CDR2 is YENEEA in the germline V gene. The CDR3 is CASSLDPVLNEQFF. CDR3 coding DNA: TGTGCCAGCAGCTTAGATCCGGTGTTGAATGAGCAGTTCTTC.

V is TRBV6-5 and J is TRBJ1-2, with a possible D match to TRBD1 (6 bases). Trimming removed 5 bases from V and 7 bases from J, with 20 bases in between. The CDR3 covers 15 residues. CDR1 and CDR2 (germline): MNHEY, SVGAGI. The CDR3, as DNA: TGTGCCAGCAGTACATACAGCGGGGGCCTTGGTGGCTACACCTTC. Its translation: CASSTYSGGLGGYTF.

The rearrangement uses TRBV11-2 and TRBJ2-3; D remains ambiguous. The CDR3 is 15 amino acids. The germline gives CDR1 SGHAT, CDR2 FQNNGV. V dropped 1 base and J dropped 4 bases, with 12 bases sitting between them. This chain's CDR3 is CASSLVITISDTQYF. The DNA of the CDR3 is TGTGCCAGCAGCTTAGTAATTACTATTTCAGATACGCAGTATTTT.

In this sample, this clone turned up once. The chain combines TRBV2 with TRBJ1-2; 8 bases are a match to TRBD1. There are 15 residues in the CDR3. The germline CDR1 and CDR2 sequences are SNHLY and FYNNEI. Losses at the gene ends were 6 bases for V and 5 bases for J; bases not matched to a gene: 11. The CDR3 reads CASRQTGVGSYGYTF. Written as DNA, the CDR3 is TGTGCCAGCAGGCAGACAGGGGTCGGTTCTTATGGCTACACCTTC.

The genes are TRBV6-6 and TRBJ2-2; 7 nucleotides match TRBD2. The V gene's germline CDR1 is MNHNY and CDR2 SVGAGI (reference sequence). The CDR3 is 16 residues long. V shed 6 bases and J 2 bases; nucleotides not matched to a gene: 9. The CDR3 is CASRPGASGNTGELFF. In nucleotides, the CDR3 is TGTGCCAGCAGGCCCGGGGCTAGCGGTAACACCGGGGAGCTGTTTTTT.

This chain uses TRBV7-3 with TRBJ2-3; perhaps TRBD2 as D (6 bases). The CDR3 contains 17 residues. Germline values: CDR1 SGHTA, CDR2 FQGTGA. Between the trimmed V and J ends, which lost 0 bases and 0 bases, there was a span of 13 bases. The DNA for the CDR3 is TGTGCCAGCAGCTTAACTCCACCCGGGGGTAGCACAGATACGCAGTATTTT. It encodes CASSLTPPGGSTDTQYF. The complete variable domain, with remaining parts taken from reference TRBV7-3 and TRBJ2-3, reads GAGVSQTPSNKVTEKGKYVELRCDPISGHTALYWYRQSLGQGPEFLIYFQGTGAADDSGLPNDRFFAVRPEGSVSTLKIQRTERGDSAVYLCASSLTPPGGSTDTQYFGPGTRLTVL.

The CDR3 loop is CASSISGTGIYGYTF. CDR3 in DNA: TGTGCCAGCAGCATCTCCGGGACAGGGATCTATGGCTACACCTTC. J is TRBJ1-2 and V is TRBV13, with 9 bases that match TRBD1. The V and J ends lost 5 bases and 4 bases, in that order; junction bases with no gene match: 8. Germline CDR1 PRHDT, CDR2 FYEKMQ (reference sequence). The CDR3 is 15 amino acids.

This chain uses TRBV4-2 with TRBJ2-3; 12 bases align to TRBD2. The CDR3 is made up of 19 amino acids. Germline CDR1 LGHNA, CDR2 YNFKEQ. Trimming cost V 4 bases and J 2 bases; bases outside gene matches: 13. The CDR3 loop is CASSRNLAGGPADTDTQYF. CDR3 sequence (DNA): TGTGCCAGCAGCCGGAACCTAGCGGGAGGGCCGGCCGACACAGATACGCAGTATTTT.

The chain employs TRBV5-1 and TRBJ2-2, with 7 bases lining up with TRBD2. CDR3 length: 16 residues. Per the germline V gene, CDR1 is SGHRS and CDR2 is YFSETQ. Trimming took 4 bases from V and 0 from J; bases not matched to a gene: 6. CDR3 residues: CASSTTGTTNTGELFF. CDR3 DNA: TGCGCCAGCAGCACAACCGGGACTACGAACACCGGGGAGCTGTTTTTT.

The rearrangement links TRBV7-9 to TRBJ1-2, with 8 positions matching TRBD1. J gave up 4 bases and V 5 bases, and 15 bases lay outside the gene matches. Germline V gene data show CDR1 as SEHNR and CDR2 as FQNEAQ (reference sequence). The CDR3 extends over 17 amino acids. The CDR3 DNA follows: TGTGCCAGCAGCCCGCGTGGGGGACAGGCCTCATTCTATGGCTACACCTTC. Translated, it gives CASSPRGGQASFYGYTF. Full variable domain (outside the CDR3, taken from reference TRBV7-9 and TRBJ1-2): DTGVSQNPRHKITKRGQNVTFRCDPISEHNRLYWYRQTLGQGPEFLTYFQNEAQLEKSRLLSDRFSAERPKGSFSTLEIQRTEQGDSAMYLCASSPRGGQASFYGYTFGSGTRLTVV.

This clone was counted a single time. The chain joins TRBV14 to TRBJ1-1; a possible D gene is TRBD1 (6 bases). V lost 6 bases and J lost 0, with 11 bases in between. The CDR3 covers 14 residues. CDR1 and CDR2 from the germline V gene are SGHDN and FVKESK. The CDR3, as DNA: TGTGCCAGCAGACGGACAGCCATGAACACTGAAGCTTTCTTT. Translation gives CASRRTAMNTEAFF.

J is TRBJ2-5 and V is TRBV9, with 8 bases aligning to TRBD2. CDR1 SGDLS and CDR2 YYNGEE come from the germline V gene. CDR3 size: 17 residues. V shed 4 bases, J shed 5 bases, and the junction held 16 bases outside the gene matches. CDR3 region: CASSPQSGLAGMETQYF. The DNA for the CDR3 is TGTGCCAGCAGCCCTCAGTCAGGACTAGCTGGTATGGAGACCCAGTACTTC.

The rearrangement joins TRBV2 to TRBJ2-3, with D possibly matching TRBD1 (6 bases). Germline CDR1 reads SNHLY; CDR2 reads FYNNEI. This CDR3 contains 13 residues. With 5 bases removed from V and 14 bases from J, the gap between germline ends came to 20 bases. CDR3 amino acids: CASSPTFGTSTYF. Written as DNA, the CDR3 is TGTGCCAGCAGTCCTACCTTCGGGACATCCACGTATTTT.

The rearrangement uses TRBV6-5 and TRBJ1-1, with 8 bases fitting TRBD1. The CDR3 consists of 15 residues. Germline V gives CDR1 MNHEY, CDR2 SVGAGI. V lost 5 bases and J lost 5; bases outside the gene matches: 10. The CDR3 DNA sequence: TGTGCCAGCAGTCACCCAACCCGGACAGGGACTGAAGCTTTCTTT. Translation: CASSHPTRTGTEAFF.

CDR3 sequence reads: CASSLAGVGDTQYF. The CDR3 DNA reads TGTGCCAGCAGTTTAGCGGGAGTCGGGGATACGCAGTATTTT. The J gene is TRBJ2-3, the V gene TRBV6-5; 9 bases are shared with TRBD2. Germline CDR1 and CDR2: MNHEY and SVGAGI. J gave up 6 bases and V 4 bases, and 5 bases lay outside the gene matches. The CDR3 consists of 14 residues.

The chain links TRBV5-1 to TRBJ1-1; D not resolved. V was clipped by 1 base and J by 3 bases, with 7 bases between them. This CDR3 comprises 13 residues. Germline loops: CDR1 SGHRS, CDR2 YFSETQ. As DNA, the CDR3 is TGCGCCAGCAGCTTGAACGCGTACACTGAAGCTTTCTTT. Encoded protein: CASSLNAYTEAFF.